These 23 T cell receptor beta chains were all obtained from the same sample, sequenced in a study of T cells in Graves' hyperthyroidism and ophthalmopathy (dated by TCRdb to the late 2010s). Libraries came from multiplex PCR. TCRdb names Illumina HiSeq 2000 as the instrument used. TCR beta CDR3 regions were amplified from RNA transcripts. A first-round RT-PCR of the TCR CDR3 used the HTBI primer set with the Qiagen OneStep RT-PCR kit. The public reads were reprocessed in TCRdb via fastp at Q25 and MiXCR, keeping in-frame beta chains. One record per CDR3 amino acid sequence lists the most common genes and DNA. The sample table lists hundreds of thousands of distinct CDR3 sequences, nearly 20% of them with a count of one. The ten largest clonotypes hold roughly 44% of the sample. The sequenced material came from blood. The origin of the receptors is a man between 40 and 49 years old with Graves' ophthalmopathy.

The V gene is TRBV18, the J gene TRBJ2-3; 9 positions agree with TRBD2. Germline V gene lookup returns CDR1 KGHSH and CDR2 LQKENI. The CDR3 covers 17 residues. V lost 4 bases and J lost 1; bases outside the gene matches: 9. Here the CDR3 DNA reads TGTGCCAGCTCACTCCGTGATAGCGGGGGACGCACAGATACGCAGTATTTT. It translates to CASSLRDSGGRTDTQYF.

This clonotype was seen only a few times. V is TRBV2 and J is TRBJ2-6; 9 nucleotides agree with TRBD1. CDR3 length: 17 residues. The junction had 11 bases not matched to a gene; V was cut back by 3 bases and J by 8 bases. Germline V CDR1 and CDR2: SNHLY, FYNNEI. This chain's CDR3 is CASSDPRDRVRSNVLTF. CDR3 DNA sequence: TGTGCCAGCAGTGACCCCCGGGACAGGGTTAGGTCCAACGTCCTGACTTTC.

A few counts support this clonotype. The chain employs TRBV5-8 and TRBJ2-3, with a possible D match to TRBD2 (6 bases). CDR1 SGHTS and CDR2 YDEGEE come from the germline V gene. The V gene lost 5 bases and the J gene lost 5 bases, with 18 bases spanning the gap. This CDR3 is 15 amino acids long. The chain's CDR3 is CASSFTGDPGDTQYF. DNA for the CDR3: TGTGCCAGCAGTTTCACGGGGGACCCGGGAGATACGCAGTATTTT.

This clonotype was counted ten times or more. The chain is built from TRBV18 and TRBJ2-5, with D possibly matching TRBD2 (6 bases). Germline CDR1 is KGHSH and CDR2 is LQKENI. This CDR3 has 16 amino acids. The V gene lost 3 bases and the J gene lost 5 bases, with 19 bases spanning the gap. In DNA, the CDR3 is TGTGCCAGCTCACCCGGTGCGGGGCAAGTGGTGGAGACCCAGTACTTC. This sequence encodes CASSPGAGQVVETQYF.

This clonotype was observed at least ten times. The chain employs TRBV6-5 and TRBJ2-3, with TRBD2 identical over 7 bases. The germline CDR1 and CDR2 sequences are MNHEY and SVGAGI. Trimming cost V 2 bases and J 4 bases; bases outside gene matches: 15. This CDR3 region has 18 residues. For the CDR3, the DNA is TGTGCCAGCAGTTACGGATCTAGCGGTCTCAAATGGGCAGATACGCAGTATTTT. Translating it yields CASSYGSSGLKWADTQYF.

This clonotype appeared a few times. V gene TRBV19 combines with J gene TRBJ1-5, with 11 bases identical to TRBD1. The CDR3 consists of 15 residues. The ends lost 3 bases at V and 6 bases at J; junction bases unmatched: 4. Germline lookup yields CDR1 LNHDA and CDR2 SQIVND (reference sequence). CDR3 sequence (DNA): TGTGCCAGTAGTATTGGACAGGGGGCTATTCAGCCCCAGCATTTT. Encoded protein: CASSIGQGAIQPQHF.

V usage is TRBV29-1 and J usage is TRBJ2-7, with D perhaps TRBD1 (6 bases). Trimming stripped 6 bases from V and 4 bases from J, with 13 bases between. From germline, CDR1 is SQVTM and CDR2 ANQGSEA. This CDR3 has 12 amino acids. CDR3 protein: CSVVVTGYEQYF. The CDR3 DNA reads TGCAGCGTCGTCGTCACAGGGTACGAGCAGTACTTC.

The CDR3: CASSGGTNYGYTF. CDR3 DNA sequence: TGTGCCAGCAGTGGCGGGACTAACTATGGCTACACCTTC. The rearrangement joins TRBV7-8 to TRBJ1-2; no clear D gene. This CDR3 region has 13 residues. V was pared by 6 bases and J by 0 bases, with 8 bases between. CDR1 is SGHVS and CDR2 is FQNEAQ in the germline V gene.

This clonotype was observed a handful of times. The chain employs TRBV30 and TRBJ2-1; possibly TRBD1 for D (5 bases). V lost 2 bases and J 1 base, leaving 6 bases between the germline ends. Germline assignment: CDR1 GTSNPN and CDR2 SVGIG (reference sequence). The CDR3 is made up of 13 amino acids. The CDR3 region is CAWSKGSYNEQFF. DNA for the CDR3: TGTGCCTGGAGTAAGGGGTCCTACAATGAGCAGTTCTTC.

The rearrangement joins TRBV29-1 to TRBJ2-5; either TRBD1 or TRBD2 may supply D (5 bases each). Trimming removed 4 bases at V and 5 bases at J, with 11 bases between. The germline V gene has CDR1 SQVTM and CDR2 ANQGSEA. The CDR3 extends over 12 amino acids. The CDR3 reads CSVVRGGETQYF. In nucleotides, the CDR3 is TGCAGCGTTGTAAGGGGCGGGGAGACCCAGTACTTC.

The sample holds many counts of this clonotype. The J gene is TRBJ2-3, the V gene TRBV2; possible D gene TRBD2, 5 bases. V was pared by 7 bases and J by 6 bases, with 8 bases between. Germline V gene data show CDR1 as SNHLY and CDR2 as FYNNEI. The CDR3 spans 11 residues. The CDR3 coding sequence is TGTGCCAGCACCGAGCGGGATACGCAGTATTTT. Amino acid sequence: CASTERDTQYF.

The chain carries TRBV12-3 or TRBV12-4 and TRBJ1-3; D call uncertain. This CDR3 region has 15 residues. V lost 5 bases and J 0 bases, leaving 11 bases between the germline ends. The CDR3 DNA sequence: TGTGCCAGCAGTCCCCGATGGGACTCTGGAAACACCATATATTTT. It specifies CASSPRWDSGNTIYF.

This clonotype was seen at least ten times. The rearrangement links TRBV6-1 to TRBJ2-3, with D perhaps TRBD2 (6 bases). V was clipped by 5 bases and J by 6 bases, with 9 bases between them. Germline V gives CDR1 MNHNS, CDR2 SASEGT. The CDR3 is made up of 12 amino acids. CDR3 sequence reads: CASSNLADTQYF. In DNA form, the CDR3 reads TGTGCCAGCAGTAACCTAGCGGATACGCAGTATTTT.

This clonotype has a handful of counts. This chain joins TRBV7-9 and TRBJ2-1; a possible D gene is TRBD1 (5 bases). The V end was cut by 3 bases, the J end by 6 bases, with 18 bases between. CDR1 and CDR2 (germline): SEHNR, FQNEAQ (reference sequence). The CDR3 totals 16 residues. The CDR3 coding sequence is TGTGCCAGCAGCTTGGTCCCAGGGCCTACCGTCAATGAGCAGTTCTTC. Residues: CASSLVPGPTVNEQFF. Drawing the rest from reference TRBV7-9 and TRBJ2-1, the complete variable domain is DTGVSQNPRHKITKRGQNVTFRCDPISEHNRLYWYRQTLGQGPEFLTYFQNEAQLEKSRLLSDRFSAERPKGSFSTLEIQRTEQGDSAMYLCASSLVPGPTVNEQFFGPGTRLTVL.

This clonotype was seen a few times. This chain links TRBV6-2 or TRBV6-3 with TRBJ1-1, with 8 bases fitting TRBD1. V shed 8 bases and J 4 bases; nucleotides not matched to a gene: 0. The germline V gene encodes CDR1 MNHEY and CDR2 SVGEGT. CDR3 length: 11 residues. DNA for the CDR3: TGTGCCAGCGACAGGGGCACTGAAGCTTTCTTT. This codes for CASDRGTEAFF.

This clonotype appeared many times. The chain couples TRBV2 to TRBJ2-3, with D uncertain. CDR1 SNHLY and CDR2 FYNNEI come from the germline V gene. V was trimmed by 3 bases and J by 0 bases, leaving 10 bases between them. The CDR3 totals 15 residues. CDR3 DNA sequence: TGTGCCAGCAGTGAGAGGATTTCTAGCACAGATACGCAGTATTTT. Encoded protein: CASSERISSTDTQYF.

This clonotype was seen repeatedly, ten times or more. This chain uses TRBV27 with TRBJ2-7; D is possibly TRBD1 (6 bases). The CDR3 totals 16 residues. Looked up from germline, CDR1 is MNHEY and CDR2 is SMNVEV (reference sequence). Trimming shortened V by 5 bases and J by 4 bases, and 21 bases separated the two germline ends. CDR3 in amino acids: CASSPDGTLARYEQYF. CDR3 sequence (DNA): TGTGCCAGCAGTCCTGACGGGACACTCGCCAGGTACGAGCAGTACTTC.

This clonotype was found a few times. The V and J genes are TRBV6-5 and TRBJ1-5, with TRBD1 matching 9 bases. The trim removed 2 bases at V and 5 bases at J, leaving 1 base unmatched. The CDR3 spans 14 residues. Germline lookup yields CDR1 MNHEY and CDR2 SVGAGI. CDR3 amino acids: CASSYGTGYQPQHF. Written as DNA, the CDR3 is TGTGCCAGCAGTTACGGGACAGGGTATCAGCCCCAGCATTTT.

This clonotype was seen many times. The chain carries TRBV18 and TRBJ2-2; the D is unclear. With 2 bases removed from V and 7 bases from J, the gap between germline ends came to 11 bases. Germline assignment: CDR1 KGHSH and CDR2 LQKENI. The CDR3 sequence is 14 residues long. The CDR3 loop reads CASSPLMVHGELFF. The DNA of the CDR3 is TGTGCCAGCTCACCATTGATGGTCCACGGGGAGCTGTTTTTT.

The chain links TRBV6-2 or TRBV6-3 to TRBJ1-2; 8 nucleotides align to TRBD1. J lost 0 bases, V lost 5 bases, and 14 bases had no gene match. CDR3 length equals 18 residues. Per the germline V gene, CDR1 is MNHEY and CDR2 is SVGEGT. In DNA form, the CDR3 reads TGTGCCAGCAGTGCCACAGGACAGGGAGATCCGGCTAACTATGGCTACACCTTC. Protein product: CASSATGQGDPANYGYTF.

There are a few counts of this clonotype. The gene calls are TRBV7-9 and TRBJ2-5, with D uncertain. This CDR3 is 15 amino acids long. V gave up 4 bases and J gave up 0 bases, with 12 bases separating them. CDR1 SEHNR and CDR2 FQNEAQ come from the germline V gene (reference sequence). The CDR3 bases are TGTGCCAGCAGCTCCCCCCTGGCGGACCAAGAGACCCAGTACTTC. It is translated as CASSSPLADQETQYF.

This clonotype showed up just a few times. The genes are TRBV18 and TRBJ2-3; TRBD1 aligns across 7 bases. With 6 bases clipped from V and 5 bases from J, the junction kept 14 bases outside the gene matches. The germline V gene has CDR1 KGHSH and CDR2 LQKENI. The CDR3 runs to 16 residues. In DNA form, the CDR3 reads TGTGCCAGCTCCTCTTACCGGGACAGTGCACAAGATACGCAGTATTTT. It specifies CASSSYRDSAQDTQYF.

This clonotype appeared many times. The chain has TRBV28 and TRBJ2-4; no clear D. Germline assignment: CDR1 MDHEN and CDR2 SYDVKM. V was clipped by 6 bases and J by 9 bases, with 9 bases between them. The CDR3 runs 11 residues. The CDR3, as DNA: TGTGCCAGCAGCTACAGTGGCATTCAGTACTTC. Its translation: CASSYSGIQYF.